There are many counts of the clone carrying this T cell receptor (beta chain). Its antigen is not identified. The data belong to a study of T cells after yellow fever vaccination. Points from the study as a whole: Peaking on day 5 versus 15, the secondary response was faster but weaker.

The CDR3 spans 12 residues. Germline V gives CDR1 MDHEN, CDR2 SYDVKM. V shed 9 bases and J shed 9 bases, with 17 bases lying between them. From the 5' RACE reads, TCRdb called clonotypes with MiXCR, one entry per CDR3 protein. This sample carries a few hundred thousand distinct CDR3 sequences, 3% to 4.5% of them seen once, and the ten largest clones take around 24%. The chain is built from TRBV28 and TRBJ1-1; D ambiguous. This specimen consisted of PBMCs, obtained 5 days after the yellow fever booster vaccination. The receptor was derived from a man aged 18 to 29 who received the YFV17D yellow fever vaccine. The CDR3 spells CASRIFGTKAFF. In DNA, the CDR3 is TGTGCCAGTCGGATCTTCGGTACGAAAGCTTTCTTT.